The next 22 T cell receptor beta chains were all read from a single sample in a study of identical twins. TCRdb re-called the 5' RACE reads through MiXCR, storing one row per CDR3 protein. The data contain about 690,000 distinct CDR3 sequences, 21% of them singletons. The same specimen was also included in a second study, on T cells expressing NK-cell markers.

Sequenced material: PBMCs. The receptors come from a woman between 18 and 30 years old in good health.

The V and J genes are TRBV20-1 and TRBJ2-3, with 9 bases fitting TRBD2. Losses at the gene ends were 0 bases for V and 1 base for J; bases not matched to a gene: 8. The CDR3 is 17 amino acids. Germline CDR1 and CDR2: DFQATT and SNEGSKA (reference sequence). CDR3 nucleotide sequence: TGCAGTGCTAGAGACCTCAGGAGGACTAGCGGCACAGATACGCAGTATTTT. Its translation: CSARDLRRTSGTDTQYF.

This rearrangement joins TRBV11-2 to TRBJ2-7; 9 bases are shared with TRBD1. Germline V gives CDR1 SGHAT, CDR2 FQNNGV. The CDR3 totals 15 residues. With 4 bases clipped from V and 3 bases from J, the junction kept 7 bases outside the gene matches. The CDR3 DNA follows: TGTGCCAGCAGCTCAAACAGGGGGCGCATCTACGAGCAGTACTTC. This translates into CASSSNRGRIYEQYF.

As regards this clonotype: A single base separates this from a much larger clone, so it may be a read error. This chain connects TRBV10-2 to TRBJ2-7; D might be TRBD1 or TRBD2, each matching 5 bases. CDR1 is WSHSY and CDR2 is SAAADI in the germline V gene. This CDR3 region has 16 residues. This CDR3 reads CASSAHRTSPSYVQYF. In DNA, the CDR3 is TGCGCCAGCAGTGCCCACAGGACTTCTCCCTCCTACGTGCAGTACTTC.

There are a few counts of this clonotype. This chain joins TRBV20-1 and TRBJ2-1; TRBD2 matches at 7 bases. Germline assignment: CDR1 DFQATT and CDR2 SNEGSKA (reference sequence). The CDR3 loop spans 13 amino acids. The J segment lost 2 bases and the V segment lost 5 bases, leaving 3 bases of the junction unmatched. The CDR3 coding sequence is TGCAGTGCTTCAAGCGGGACCTACAATGAGCAGTTCTTC. It is translated as CSASSGTYNEQFF.

The genes are TRBV12-3 or TRBV12-4 and TRBJ1-1; D gene unclear. The ends were cut back, 7 bases at V and 0 bases at J, with 6 bases in the middle. There are 12 residues in the CDR3. The CDR3 coding sequence is TGTGCCAGCATGCAGATGAACACTGAAGCTTTCTTT. Translation: CASMQMNTEAFF.

The chain combines TRBV12-3 or TRBV12-4 with TRBJ1-2; the match to TRBD1 covers 9 bases. With 3 bases clipped from V and 0 bases from J, the junction kept 5 bases outside the gene matches. The CDR3 is 16 residues long. Here the CDR3 reads CASSLSGTGSNYGYTF. The CDR3 DNA is TGTGCCAGCAGTTTGTCAGGGACAGGGTCTAACTATGGCTACACCTTC.

The chain employs TRBV3-1 and TRBJ2-5; no clear D gene. This CDR3 comprises 13 residues. Trimming removed 2 bases at V and 4 bases at J, with 8 bases between. CDR1 and CDR2 (germline): LGHDT, YNNKEL (reference sequence). CDR3 residues: CASSQRNAETQYF. The DNA for the CDR3 is TGTGCCAGCAGCCAAAGGAACGCAGAGACCCAGTACTTC.

The gene calls are TRBV27 and TRBJ2-2; no clear D gene. The germline V gene has CDR1 MNHEY and CDR2 SMNVEV (reference sequence). CDR3 length: 16 amino acids. Trimming removed 5 bases from V and 3 bases from J, with 16 bases in between. CDR3 in amino acids: CASSLRAGWHTGELFF. CDR3 bases: TGTGCCAGCAGTCTCCGCGCAGGCTGGCACACCGGGGAGCTGTTTTTT.

The V and J genes are TRBV29-1 and TRBJ2-1; possibly TRBD1 for D (6 bases). CDR3 length equals 12 residues. V lost 7 bases to trimming and J lost 7 bases, with 14 bases between them. The germline V gene encodes CDR1 SQVTM and CDR2 ANQGSEA. The CDR3, as DNA: TGCAGCGCGGGCGGCCAGGGGAATGAGCAGTTCTTC. This codes for CSAGGQGNEQFF.

This clonotype was counted many times. The chain combines TRBV5-1 with TRBJ2-3; D gene unclear. Germline CDR1 and CDR2: SGHRS and YFSETQ. The CDR3 consists of 15 residues. The V end was cut by 0 bases, the J end by 0 bases, with 8 bases between. The CDR3 region has the DNA TGCGCCAGCAGCTTGGACTGGCCTAGCACAGATACGCAGTATTTT. This codes for CASSLDWPSTDTQYF.

Only a few counts were recorded for this clonotype. V usage is TRBV20-1 and J usage is TRBJ2-3; TRBD2 matches 7 bases. There are 13 residues in the CDR3. Germline loops: CDR1 DFQATT, CDR2 SNEGSKA (reference sequence). Trimming cost V 5 bases and J 4 bases; bases outside gene matches: 6. CDR3 amino acids: CSAHGLGPDTQYF. The DNA of the CDR3 is TGCAGTGCTCACGGACTAGGCCCAGATACGCAGTATTTT.

This clonotype occurred once. CDR3 sequence reads: CASSQAPGGYEQYF. CDR3 DNA: TGTGCCAGCAGCCAAGCCCCAGGGGGGTACGAGCAGTACTTC. The chain carries TRBV14 and TRBJ2-7; the D gene is possibly TRBD1 (7 bases). Trimming left V 1 base short and J 4 bases short, with 11 bases between. The CDR3 totals 14 residues. CDR1 is SGHDN, CDR2 FVKESK, per germline. The full variable domain, its missing parts supplied by reference TRBV14 and TRBJ2-7, is EAGVTQFPSHSVIEKGQTVTLRCDPISGHDNLYWYRRVMGKEIKFLLHFVKESKQDESGMPNNRFLAERTGGTYSTLKVQPAELEDSGVYFCASSQAPGGYEQYFGPGTRLTVT.

This chain links TRBV5-1 with TRBJ2-6; perhaps TRBD1 as D (5 bases). The length of the CDR3 is 16 residues. V lost 0 bases and J lost 0, with 7 bases in between. Per germline, CDR1 SGHRS and CDR2 YFSETQ. The CDR3 nucleotides read TGCGCCAGCAGCTTGGACAGGAGCTCTGGGGCCAACGTCCTGACTTTC. Protein sequence: CASSLDRSSGANVLTF.

The CDR3 DNA is TGTGCCAGCAGTTACCAGGCTCTGACCTCGGGAAACACCATATATTTT. Its translation: CASSYQALTSGNTIYF. The gene calls are TRBV6-5 and TRBJ1-3, with unresolved D. The CDR3 has 16 residues. Trimming removed 2 bases from V and 4 bases from J, with 15 bases in between. Germline V gene sequence: CDR1 MNHEY, CDR2 SVGAGI.

This clonotype was recorded at least ten times. The gene calls are TRBV12-3 or TRBV12-4 and TRBJ1-1; D is undetermined. This CDR3 has 12 amino acids. V lost 6 bases and J 1 base, leaving 6 bases between the germline ends. The CDR3 sequence: CASSPQNTEAFF. DNA of the CDR3: TGTGCCAGCAGCCCTCAGAACACTGAAGCTTTCTTT.

This clonotype was seen a few times. The chain links TRBV6-2 or TRBV6-3 to TRBJ2-3; D is possibly TRBD2 (6 bases). CDR3 size: 13 residues. V dropped 7 bases and J dropped 1 base, with 9 bases sitting between them. Germline CDR1 is MNHEY and CDR2 is SVGEGT. The CDR3 sequence: CASIGRGTDTQYF. CDR3 sequence (DNA): TGTGCCAGCATCGGGAGAGGCACAGATACGCAGTATTTT.

The chain uses TRBV27 and TRBJ2-2; 10 nucleotides match TRBD2. This CDR3 spans 17 amino acids. J lost 0 bases, V lost 5 bases, and 6 bases had no gene match. In germline, CDR1 is MNHEY, CDR2 SMNVEV (reference sequence). For the CDR3, the DNA is TGTGCCAGCAGTCACCGGACTAGCGGCGCGAACACCGGGGAGCTGTTTTTT. It encodes CASSHRTSGANTGELFF.

This CDR3 is CASRPGLAGSEQYF. The CDR3 DNA reads TGTGCCAGCAGACCGGGACTAGCGGGTAGCGAGCAGTACTTC. This sequence joins TRBV12-3 or TRBV12-4 and TRBJ2-7, with TRBD2 identical over 12 bases. Unmatched junction bases numbered 6, after V lost 6 bases and J lost 6 bases. The CDR3 spans 14 residues.

This clonotype was seen a handful of times. The chain recombines TRBV6-5 with TRBJ2-3; 11 bases are shared with TRBD1. There are 16 residues in the CDR3. CDR1 MNHEY and CDR2 SVGAGI come from the germline V gene. V was clipped by 2 bases and J by 7 bases; unmatched bases: 8. In nucleotides, the CDR3 is TGTGCCAGCAGTTACACCGGGACAGGGGGTGTTAATACGCAGTATTTT. Translating it yields CASSYTGTGGVNTQYF.

The chain has TRBV18 and TRBJ2-5, with 9 bases lining up with TRBD1. The CDR3 totals 17 residues. Per germline, CDR1 KGHSH and CDR2 LQKENI. J was trimmed by 2 bases and V by 2 bases; bases with no gene match: 9. The CDR3 sequence: CASSPARSGTGQETQYF. CDR3 nucleotide sequence: TGTGCCAGCTCACCAGCGAGGTCCGGGACAGGGCAAGAGACCCAGTACTTC.

This clonotype was observed many times. V is TRBV3-1 and J is TRBJ1-5; D remains ambiguous. Germline V gives CDR1 LGHDT, CDR2 YNNKEL (reference sequence). This CDR3 comprises 13 residues. Trimming pared 4 bases from V and 7 bases from J, leaving 11 bases between. CDR3 nucleotide sequence: TGTGCCAGCAGCCGGCTGCCCCAACAGCCCCAGCATTTT. The encoded protein is CASSRLPQQPQHF.

The gene calls are TRBV15 and TRBJ2-2; 13 nucleotides line up with TRBD2. The CDR3 spans 16 residues. Germline V gene lookup returns CDR1 LNHNV and CDR2 YYDKDF (reference sequence). The V segment lost 5 bases and the J segment 4 bases; nucleotides outside the gene matches: 4. DNA for the CDR3: TGTGCCACCAGCGGGACTAGCGGGACTATCACCGGGGAGCTGTTTTTT. It specifies CATSGTSGTITGELFF.